One sample yielded the 16 T cell receptor beta chains listed below, sequenced in a study of beta chain features in type 1 diabetes. Expressed TCRB transcripts were sequenced after all isolated RNA was converted to cDNA. Produced via immunoSEQ multiplex PCR; TCRdb's table is partial and in-frame only. The sample carries about 140,000 clones, 8.5% to 12% recorded once. The sequenced material came from naive CD4+ T cells from blood. Receptor source: a young man in good health.

The J gene is TRBJ1-5, the V gene TRBV28; maybe TRBD1 (6 bases). V lost 4 bases to trimming and J lost 11 bases, with 18 bases between them. Germline CDR1 and CDR2: MDHEN and SYDVKM. CDR3 length equals 14 residues. The CDR3 loop reads CASSSQGKAGAQHF. CDR3 nucleotides: TGTGCCAGCAGTTCCCAGGGGAAGGCAGGGGCCCAGCATTTT.

This clone was seen at least ten times. J is TRBJ2-1 and V is TRBV5-1; TRBD1 matches 10 bases. The CDR3 has 15 residues. V gave up 4 bases and J gave up 5 bases; unmatched junction bases: 6. Per the germline V gene, CDR1 is SGHRS and CDR2 is YFSETQ. CDR3 nucleotide sequence: TGCGCCAGCAGCCCGGAGGGGACAGGGGACAATGAGCAGTTCTTC. Amino acid sequence: CASSPEGTGDNEQFF.

This clone showed up many times. This sequence joins TRBV30 and TRBJ2-3; no reliable D call. This CDR3 has 10 residues. Trimming took 3 bases from V and 5 from J, leaving 3 bases between them. Germline V gives CDR1 GTSNPN, CDR2 SVGIG (reference sequence). CDR3 region: CAWSVDTQYF. The CDR3 DNA sequence: TGTGCCTGGAGCGTAGATACGCAGTATTTT.

This clone was picked up a small number of times. The chain combines TRBV7-2 with TRBJ2-7, with 7 bases identical to TRBD1. V gave up 2 bases and J gave up 3 bases; unmatched junction bases: 7. This CDR3 region has 15 residues. The germline V gene has CDR1 SGHTA and CDR2 FQGNSA. CDR3 in amino acids: CASSLFGTEGYEQYF. Written as DNA, the CDR3 is TGTGCCAGCAGCTTATTTGGGACAGAGGGCTACGAGCAGTACTTC.

The rearrangement uses TRBV19 and TRBJ2-1; TRBD1 is a possible D gene (6 bases). In germline, CDR1 is LNHDA, CDR2 SQIVND (reference sequence). The ends were cut back, 5 bases at V and 10 bases at J, with 12 bases in the middle. The CDR3 is made up of 12 amino acids. This CDR3 is CASSYLRGEQFF. Written as DNA, the CDR3 is TGTGCCAGTAGTTACCTCAGGGGCGAGCAGTTCTTC.

This clone was picked up a small number of times. The chain is built from TRBV28 and TRBJ1-5, with D unresolved. Germline V lookup: CDR1 MDHEN, CDR2 SYDVKM. This CDR3 is built from 14 residues. The V end lost 8 bases, the J end lost 5 bases, and 16 bases lay between the germline ends. CDR3 sequence: CASQTPQRDQPQHF. The DNA of the CDR3 is TGTGCCAGCCAAACCCCCCAGAGGGATCAGCCCCAGCATTTT.

This clone was observed a few times. This chain connects TRBV5-1 to TRBJ2-7; a possible D gene is TRBD1 (10 bases). This CDR3 is 15 amino acids long. The V and J ends lost 5 bases and 3 bases respectively, with 18 bases between them. Germline loops: CDR1 SGHRS, CDR2 YFSETQ. CDR3 protein: CASSSGGQGYYEQYF. Here the CDR3 DNA reads TGCGCCAGCAGTAGCGGGGGACAGGGGTACTACGAGCAGTACTTC.

This clone has more than one count but fewer than ten. The chain joins TRBV11-3 to TRBJ2-3, with TRBD1 as a possible D gene (5 bases). In germline, CDR1 is SGHNT, CDR2 YENEEA. V gave up 1 base and J gave up 2 bases, with 16 bases separating them. The CDR3 has 17 amino acids. The CDR3 here is CASSLGPGRISTDTQYF. The DNA of the CDR3 is TGTGCCAGCAGCTTAGGTCCAGGGCGGATCTCCACAGATACGCAGTATTTT.

V and J are TRBV7-2 and TRBJ1-2; perhaps TRBD1 as D (6 bases). This CDR3 region has 15 residues. Germline CDR1 is SGHTA and CDR2 is FQGNSA. V was cut by 0 bases and J by 0 bases, with 8 bases left in between. The CDR3 region is CASSLAWTANYGYTF. The CDR3 DNA sequence: TGTGCCAGCAGCTTAGCTTGGACAGCTAACTATGGCTACACCTTC.

This clone occurred a few times. Other DNA sequences from this sample encode an identical CDR3 as well. The chain has TRBV19 and TRBJ1-5; the D gene is possibly TRBD1 (6 bases). Trimming stripped 3 bases from V and 5 bases from J, with 8 bases between. The CDR3 has 13 residues. CDR1 LNHDA and CDR2 SQIVND come from the germline V gene (reference sequence). CDR3 coding DNA: TGTGCCAGTAGTATTTCAGGGGATCAGCCCCAGCATTTT. Translation: CASSISGDQPQHF.

This clone appeared a few times. The chain joins TRBV7-9 to TRBJ2-3, with 12 bases lining up with TRBD1. Per the germline V gene, CDR1 is SEHNR and CDR2 is FQNEAQ (reference sequence). The J segment lost 0 bases and the V segment lost 6 bases, leaving 7 bases of the junction unmatched. The CDR3 consists of 17 residues. CDR3 region: CASRGRDRGLSTDTQYF. CDR3 nucleotides: TGTGCCAGCAGGGGCCGGGACAGGGGGCTAAGCACAGATACGCAGTATTTT.

This clone was seen more than once but under ten times. This chain joins TRBV6-5 and TRBJ1-6, with 8 nucleotides matching TRBD1. V was clipped by 0 bases and J by 10 bases; unmatched bases: 8. Germline V gene lookup returns CDR1 MNHEY and CDR2 SVGAGI. CDR3 length: 16 residues. In DNA form, the CDR3 reads TGTGCCAGCAGTTACTCGAGGCAGGGGGCAAACTCACCCCTCCACTTT. Translation gives CASSYSRQGANSPLHF.

This chain links TRBV28 with TRBJ2-3; D ambiguous. Per the germline V gene, CDR1 is MDHEN and CDR2 is SYDVKM. The CDR3 is made up of 14 amino acids. The V and J ends lost 4 bases and 4 bases respectively, with 12 bases between them. The CDR3 protein is CASSSRTTSDTQYF. As DNA, the CDR3 is TGTGCCAGCAGTTCGCGAACCACGTCAGATACGCAGTATTTT.

This clone was picked up a small number of times. The chain links TRBV4-3 to TRBJ1-2; a weak D match, TRBD1 (6 bases). V shed 2 bases and J shed 4 bases, with 14 bases lying between them. The CDR3 extends over 15 amino acids. CDR1 and CDR2 (germline): LGHNA, YSLEER. The CDR3 loop is CASSQIQGLGYGYTF. Here the CDR3 DNA reads TGCGCCAGCAGCCAAATACAGGGTCTCGGCTATGGCTACACCTTC.

The gene calls are TRBV11-2 and TRBJ2-3; D call uncertain. This CDR3 has 14 residues. Germline values: CDR1 SGHAT, CDR2 FQNNGV. Trimming took 5 bases from V and 4 from J, leaving 13 bases between them. The CDR3 DNA sequence: TGTGCCAGCAGCCCACGCCCGCGATCAGATACGCAGTATTTT. Its translation: CASSPRPRSDTQYF.

The chain couples TRBV30 to TRBJ1-5; maybe TRBD1 (5 bases). The V end was cut by 5 bases, the J end by 2 bases, with 13 bases between. CDR1 is GTSNPN and CDR2 is SVGIG in the germline V gene (reference sequence). The CDR3 runs 14 residues. CDR3 nucleotides: TGTGCCTGGGCTCGGGGGGATGGCAATCAGCCCCAGCATTTT. It translates to CAWARGDGNQPQHF.